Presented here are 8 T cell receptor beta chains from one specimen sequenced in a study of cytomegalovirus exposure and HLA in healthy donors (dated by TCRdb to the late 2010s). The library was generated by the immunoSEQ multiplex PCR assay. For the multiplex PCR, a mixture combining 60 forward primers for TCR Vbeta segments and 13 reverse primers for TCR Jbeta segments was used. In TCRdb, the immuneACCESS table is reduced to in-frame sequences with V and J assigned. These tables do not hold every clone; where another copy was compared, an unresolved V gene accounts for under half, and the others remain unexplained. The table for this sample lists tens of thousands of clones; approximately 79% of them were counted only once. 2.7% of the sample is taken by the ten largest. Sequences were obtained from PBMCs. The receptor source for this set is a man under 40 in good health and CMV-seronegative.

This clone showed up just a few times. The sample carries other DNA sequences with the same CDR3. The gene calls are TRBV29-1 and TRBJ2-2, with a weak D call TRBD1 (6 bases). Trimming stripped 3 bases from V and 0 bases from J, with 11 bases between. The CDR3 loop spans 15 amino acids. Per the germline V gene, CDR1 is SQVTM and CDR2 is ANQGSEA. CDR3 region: CSVDPGGANTGELFF. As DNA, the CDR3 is TGCAGCGTTGACCCTGGGGGCGCGAACACCGGGGAGCTGTTTTTT.

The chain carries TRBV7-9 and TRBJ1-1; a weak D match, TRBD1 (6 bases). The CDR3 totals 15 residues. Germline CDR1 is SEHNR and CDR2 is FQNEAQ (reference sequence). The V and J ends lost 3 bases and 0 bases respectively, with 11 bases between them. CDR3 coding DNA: TGTGCCAGCAGCTTGATACAGGGACTGAACACTGAAGCTTTCTTT. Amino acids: CASSLIQGLNTEAFF.

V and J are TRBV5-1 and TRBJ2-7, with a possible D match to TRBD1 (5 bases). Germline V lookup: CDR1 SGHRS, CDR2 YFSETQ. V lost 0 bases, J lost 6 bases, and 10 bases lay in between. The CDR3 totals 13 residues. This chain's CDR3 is CASSLEGKGEQYF. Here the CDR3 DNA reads TGCGCCAGCAGCTTGGAGGGGAAAGGCGAGCAGTACTTC.

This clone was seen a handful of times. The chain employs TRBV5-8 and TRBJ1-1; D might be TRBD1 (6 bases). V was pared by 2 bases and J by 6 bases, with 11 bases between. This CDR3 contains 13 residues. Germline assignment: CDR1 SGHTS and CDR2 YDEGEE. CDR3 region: CASSFTGSAEAFF. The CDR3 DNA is TGTGCCAGCAGCTTTACAGGGTCAGCTGAAGCTTTCTTT.

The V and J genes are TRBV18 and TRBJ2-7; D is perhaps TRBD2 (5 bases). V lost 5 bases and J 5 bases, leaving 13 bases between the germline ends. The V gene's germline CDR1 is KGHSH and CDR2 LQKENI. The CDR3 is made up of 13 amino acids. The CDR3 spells CASSTGLTNEQYF. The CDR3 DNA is TGTGCCAGCTCAACGGGATTAACCAACGAGCAGTACTTC.

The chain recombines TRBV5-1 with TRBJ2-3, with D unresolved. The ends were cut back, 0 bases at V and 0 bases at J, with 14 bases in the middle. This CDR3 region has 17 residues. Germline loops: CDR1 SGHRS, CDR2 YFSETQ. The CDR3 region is CASSLGAPSASTDTQYF. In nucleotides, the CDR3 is TGCGCCAGCAGCTTGGGGGCTCCGAGTGCTAGCACAGATACGCAGTATTTT. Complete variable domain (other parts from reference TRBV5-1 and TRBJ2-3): KAGVTQTPRYLIKTRGQQVTLSCSPISGHRSVSWYQQTPGQGLQFLFEYFSETQRNKGNFPGRFSGRQFSNSRSEMNVSTLELGDSALYLCASSLGAPSASTDTQYFGPGTRLTVL.

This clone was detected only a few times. This CDR3 reads CASSSGLAEITDTQYF. The CDR3 nucleotides read TGCGCCAGCAGCTCGGGACTAGCGGAAATCACAGATACGCAGTATTTT. The chain joins TRBV5-1 to TRBJ2-3; 11 bases align to TRBD2. The germline V gene encodes CDR1 SGHRS and CDR2 YFSETQ. V trimming: 3 bases; J trimming: 2 bases; junction bases outside the gene matches: 5. This CDR3 is built from 16 residues.

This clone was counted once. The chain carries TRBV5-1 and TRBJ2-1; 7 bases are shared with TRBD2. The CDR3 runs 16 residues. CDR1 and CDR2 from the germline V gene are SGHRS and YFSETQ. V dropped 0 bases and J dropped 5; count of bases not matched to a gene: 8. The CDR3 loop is CASSLAFRGGDNEQFF. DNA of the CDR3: TGCGCCAGCAGCTTGGCATTCCGGGGAGGGGACAATGAGCAGTTCTTC.